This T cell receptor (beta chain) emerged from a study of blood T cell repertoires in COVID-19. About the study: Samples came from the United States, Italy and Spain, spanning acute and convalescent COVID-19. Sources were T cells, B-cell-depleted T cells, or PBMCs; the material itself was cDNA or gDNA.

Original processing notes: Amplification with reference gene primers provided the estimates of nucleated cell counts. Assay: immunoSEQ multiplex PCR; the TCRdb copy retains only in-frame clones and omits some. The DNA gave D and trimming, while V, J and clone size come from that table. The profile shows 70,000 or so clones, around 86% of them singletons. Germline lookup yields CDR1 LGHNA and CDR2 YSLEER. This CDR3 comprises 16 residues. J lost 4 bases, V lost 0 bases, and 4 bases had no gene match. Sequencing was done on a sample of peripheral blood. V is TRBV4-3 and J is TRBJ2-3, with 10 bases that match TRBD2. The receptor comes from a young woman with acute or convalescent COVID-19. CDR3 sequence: CASSQDKLAGADTQYF. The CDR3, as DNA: TGCGCCAGCAGCCAAGATAAGCTAGCGGGAGCAGATACGCAGTATTTT.